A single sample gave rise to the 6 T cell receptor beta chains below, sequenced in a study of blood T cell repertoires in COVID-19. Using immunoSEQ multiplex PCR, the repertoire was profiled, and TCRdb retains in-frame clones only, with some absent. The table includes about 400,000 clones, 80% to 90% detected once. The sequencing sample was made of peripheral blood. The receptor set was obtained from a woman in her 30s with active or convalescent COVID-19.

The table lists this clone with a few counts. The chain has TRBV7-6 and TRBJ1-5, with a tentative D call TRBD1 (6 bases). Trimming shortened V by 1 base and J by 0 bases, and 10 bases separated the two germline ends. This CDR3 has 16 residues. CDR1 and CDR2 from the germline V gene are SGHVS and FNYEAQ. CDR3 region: CASSLGGGGSNQPQHF. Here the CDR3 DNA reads TGTGCCAGCAGCTTAGGAGGGGGGGGTAGCAATCAGCCCCAGCATTTT.

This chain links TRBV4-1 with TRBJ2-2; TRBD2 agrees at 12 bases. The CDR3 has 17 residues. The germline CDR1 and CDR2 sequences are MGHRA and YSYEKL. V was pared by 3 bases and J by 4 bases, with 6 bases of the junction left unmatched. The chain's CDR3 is CASSHGLAGLTTGELFF. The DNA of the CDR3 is TGCGCCAGCAGCCACGGACTAGCGGGACTTACCACCGGGGAGCTGTTTTTT.

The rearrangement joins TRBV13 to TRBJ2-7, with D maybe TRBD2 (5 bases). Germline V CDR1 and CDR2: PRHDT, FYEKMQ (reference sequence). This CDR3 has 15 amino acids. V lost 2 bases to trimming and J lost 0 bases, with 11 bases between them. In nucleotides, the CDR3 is TGTGCCAGCAGCTTATCTGAGGGAGTCTCCTACGAGCAGTACTTC. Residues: CASSLSEGVSYEQYF. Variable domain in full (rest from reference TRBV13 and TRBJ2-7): AAGVIQSPRHLIKEKRETATLKCYPIPRHDTVYWYQQGPGQDPQFLISFYEKMQSDKGSIPDRFSAQQFSDYHSELNMSSLELGDSALYFCASSLSEGVSYEQYFGPGTRLTVT.

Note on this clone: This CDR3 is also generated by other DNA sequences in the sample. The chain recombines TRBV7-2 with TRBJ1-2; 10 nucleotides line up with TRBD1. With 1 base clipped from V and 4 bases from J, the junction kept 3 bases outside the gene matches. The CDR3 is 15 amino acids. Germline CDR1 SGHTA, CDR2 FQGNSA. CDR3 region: CASSLGGQGSYGYTF. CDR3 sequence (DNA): TGTGCCAGCAGCTTAGGGGGACAGGGGAGCTATGGCTACACCTTC.

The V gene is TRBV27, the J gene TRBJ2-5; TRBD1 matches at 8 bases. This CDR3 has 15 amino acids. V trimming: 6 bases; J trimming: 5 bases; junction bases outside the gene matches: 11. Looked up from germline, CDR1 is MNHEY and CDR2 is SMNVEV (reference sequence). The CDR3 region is CASRTTGVWRETQYF. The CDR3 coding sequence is TGTGCCAGCAGAACGACAGGGGTTTGGCGGGAGACCCAGTACTTC.

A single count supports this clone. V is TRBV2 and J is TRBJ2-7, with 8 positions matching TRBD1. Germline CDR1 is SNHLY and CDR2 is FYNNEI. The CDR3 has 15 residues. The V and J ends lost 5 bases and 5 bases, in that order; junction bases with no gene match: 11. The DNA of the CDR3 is TGTGCCAGCAGTAAGATGACAGGGGAGAACCACGAGCAGTACTTC. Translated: CASSKMTGENHEQYF.